Following are 8 T cell receptor beta chains from one sample sequenced in a study of cytomegalovirus exposure and HLA in healthy donors. Primers: 60 Vbeta forward and 13 Jbeta reverse. Method: immunoSEQ multiplex PCR; TCRdb's copy keeps in-frame clones and lacks some. The data contain roughly 150,000 clones, 76% of them singletons. Sequencing was done on a sample of PBMCs. All receptors derive from a male donor in good health and CMV-seronegative.

The chain links TRBV7-2 to TRBJ2-7; 8 bases are a match to TRBD1. From germline, CDR1 is SGHTA and CDR2 FQGNSA. CDR3 size: 15 residues. V dropped 4 bases and J dropped 1; count of bases not matched to a gene: 6. For the CDR3, the DNA is TGTGCCAGCAGCTCGAGTACAGGGGGTTCCTACGAGCAGTACTTC. The encoded protein is CASSSSTGGSYEQYF.

The chain carries TRBV18 and TRBJ1-1; TRBD1 might be the D (6 bases). The CDR3 extends over 16 amino acids. Germline values: CDR1 KGHSH, CDR2 LQKENI. V was pared by 1 base and J by 4 bases, with 16 bases between. The CDR3 sequence: CASSPRVLSGATEAFF. The CDR3 DNA reads as TGTGCCAGCTCACCACGGGTTCTTTCAGGGGCCACTGAAGCTTTCTTT.

This clone has just one count. V is TRBV18 and J is TRBJ1-3, with unresolved D. Looked up from germline, CDR1 is KGHSH and CDR2 is LQKENI. Between the trimmed V and J ends, which lost 2 bases and 2 bases, there was a span of 16 bases. CDR3 size: 17 residues. CDR3 residues: CASSPSTPLGPGNTIYF. In DNA form, the CDR3 reads TGTGCCAGCTCACCAAGTACCCCCCTAGGTCCTGGAAACACCATATATTTT.

The J gene is TRBJ2-7, the V gene TRBV5-1, with D hard to call. This CDR3 is built from 13 residues. CDR1 and CDR2 (germline): SGHRS, YFSETQ. Trimming cost V 0 bases and J 3 bases, with 7 bases left between them. CDR3 residues: CASSLEQNYEQYF. CDR3 coding DNA: TGCGCCAGCAGCTTGGAACAGAACTACGAGCAGTACTTC.

V gene TRBV7-2 combines with J gene TRBJ1-1; D is unresolved. V lost 0 bases and J lost 3, with 11 bases in between. The CDR3 runs to 15 residues. Germline CDR1 SGHTA, CDR2 FQGNSA. The CDR3 DNA reads as TGTGCCAGCAGCTTAGCGGTATTTAGTCACACTGAAGCTTTCTTT. It is translated as CASSLAVFSHTEAFF.

The chain joins TRBV9 to TRBJ1-2, with 7 positions matching TRBD1. The germline CDR1 and CDR2 sequences are SGDLS and YYNGEE. V was pared by 0 bases and J by 5 bases, with 10 bases of the junction left unmatched. This CDR3 has 16 amino acids. CDR3 in DNA: TGTGCCAGCAGCGTAGCTGCCACAGGGGCCGTATATGGCTACACCTTC. Its translation: CASSVAATGAVYGYTF.

This clone occurred a few times. CDR3 amino acids: CASSLGGASSYNEQFF. The CDR3 bases are TGTGCCAGCAGCTTGGGCGGGGCTTCCTCCTACAATGAGCAGTTCTTC. The chain carries TRBV5-4 and TRBJ2-1; maybe TRBD2 (6 bases). The ends were cut back, 0 bases at V and 0 bases at J, with 10 bases in the middle. In germline, CDR1 is SGHNT, CDR2 YYREEE (reference sequence). CDR3 length: 16 amino acids.

The rearrangement links TRBV19 to TRBJ1-2, with D possibly being TRBD1 (6 bases). V lost 6 bases and J 3 bases, leaving 17 bases between the germline ends. Looked up from germline, CDR1 is LNHDA and CDR2 is SQIVND (reference sequence). This CDR3 comprises 15 residues. CDR3 DNA sequence: TGTGCCAGTAGATATGGGGGCCTAGGGGACTATGGCTACACCTTC. It specifies CASRYGGLGDYGYTF.